This T cell receptor (beta chain) is from a study of blood T cell repertoires in COVID-19. Study overall: PBMCs, B-cell-depleted T cells, or T cells provided the cDNA or gDNA that made up the material.

Germline V CDR1 and CDR2: LGHDT, YNNKEL (reference sequence). This CDR3 has 11 amino acids. V lost 5 bases to trimming and J lost 3 bases, with 5 bases between them. Seattle's enrolled individuals joined amid active infection and were then monitored longitudinally. Some clones are missing from TCRdb's copy, which holds only in-frame ones; the method was immunoSEQ multiplex PCR. In the table there are approximately 390,000 clones, around 87% of which are singletons. The TCR was taken from a woman aged 60-75 years with COVID-19, enrolled during active disease. Sequenced input: peripheral blood. The chain combines TRBV3-1 (or the pseudogene TRBV3-2) with TRBJ2-7; D ambiguous. The CDR3 spells CASSSLYEQYF. CDR3 DNA sequence: TGTGCCAGCAGCTCTCTCTACGAGCAGTACTTC.